A single sample is the source of the 19 T cell receptor beta chains below, sequenced in a study of T cell clonotyping in hematopoietic cell transplantation. Described time point: recipient sample about 28 days before transplant, after cytoreduction. Clones were read by immunoSEQ multiplex PCR, and TCRdb kept only the in-frame ones, dropping some. The sample shows roughly 20,000 clones, almost 90% of them seen only once. The input for sequencing was peripheral blood mononuclear cells, taken before stem cell transplant. The receptors were sampled from a young man with biphenotypic leukemia. Some clones in this sample may be carry-over from other donors' samples.

The V and J genes are TRBV4-3 and TRBJ2-7, with D maybe TRBD2 (5 bases). The V end was cut by 2 bases, the J end by 4 bases, with 12 bases between. Germline V CDR1 and CDR2: LGHNA, YSLEER. The CDR3 spans 14 residues. The chain's CDR3 is CASSQFAGVYEQYF. The CDR3 DNA reads TGCGCCAGCAGCCAATTTGCGGGTGTGTACGAGCAGTACTTC.

CDR3 region: CASSVRFEPYEQYF. Here the CDR3 DNA reads TGTGCCAGCAGCGTCCGGTTTGAACCCTACGAGCAGTACTTC. V gene TRBV9 combines with J gene TRBJ2-7; D ambiguous. The V end lost 2 bases, the J end lost 2 bases, and 11 bases lay between the germline ends. Germline V CDR1 and CDR2: SGDLS, YYNGEE. This CDR3 is 14 amino acids long.

V and J are TRBV6-1 and TRBJ2-7; D might be TRBD1 (6 bases). Looked up from germline, CDR1 is MNHNS and CDR2 is SASEGT. V gave up 5 bases and J gave up 3 bases, with 8 bases separating them. CDR3 length equals 12 residues. CDR3 in amino acids: CASSLDSYEQYF. The CDR3, as DNA: TGTGCCAGCAGTTTGGACAGCTACGAGCAGTACTTC.

The rearrangement links TRBV2 to TRBJ1-6, with 9 bases lining up with TRBD1. CDR3 size: 14 residues. With V trimmed by 6 bases and J by 6 bases, 3 bases remained unmatched. Germline V gene data show CDR1 as SNHLY and CDR2 as FYNNEI. This chain's CDR3 is CASSRDRVNSPLHF. The CDR3 DNA reads TGTGCCAGCAGCCGGGACAGGGTTAATTCACCCCTCCACTTT.

The chain links TRBV6-5 to TRBJ1-1, with 8 nucleotides matching TRBD1. J gave up 5 bases and V 6 bases, and 2 bases lay outside the gene matches. In germline, CDR1 is MNHEY, CDR2 SVGAGI. There are 12 residues in the CDR3. CDR3 residues: CASRTGDTEAFF. The CDR3 bases are TGTGCCAGCAGGACAGGGGATACTGAAGCTTTCTTT.

This clone has only a few counts. This CDR3 is CASTLLSPMNTEAFF. The CDR3 coding sequence is TGTGCCAGCACCCTATTAAGCCCCATGAACACTGAAGCTTTCTTT. J is TRBJ1-1 and V is TRBV6-6, with D unclear. Looked up from germline, CDR1 is MNHNY and CDR2 is SVGAGI (reference sequence). V was shortened by 7 bases and J by 0 bases, with 15 bases between the two germline ends. This CDR3 contains 15 residues.

The chain employs TRBV29-1 and TRBJ2-3; 10 bases agree with TRBD2. CDR1 is SQVTM, CDR2 ANQGSEA, per germline. This CDR3 has 12 amino acids. V was clipped by 5 bases and J by 6 bases; unmatched bases: 2. The CDR3 region is CSVSGGADTQYF. As DNA, the CDR3 is TGCAGCGTTAGCGGGGGGGCGGATACGCAGTATTTT.

J is TRBJ2-7 and V is TRBV5-1, with 11 bases aligning to TRBD2. Losses at the gene ends were 0 bases for V and 3 bases for J; bases not matched to a gene: 5. The CDR3 extends over 16 amino acids. CDR1 and CDR2 (germline): SGHRS, YFSETQ. CDR3 loop: CASSLALAGVGYEQYF. The DNA of the CDR3 is TGCGCCAGCAGCTTGGCACTAGCGGGAGTGGGCTACGAGCAGTACTTC.

This clone was picked up a small number of times. This chain links TRBV11-2 with TRBJ2-7; 10 bases fit TRBD2. CDR3 length: 16 amino acids. Germline V gives CDR1 SGHAT, CDR2 FQNNGV. With V trimmed by 3 bases and J by 0 bases, 5 bases remained unmatched. The CDR3 is CASSLLAGGPSYEQYF. DNA for the CDR3: TGTGCCAGCAGCTTGTTAGCGGGAGGTCCCTCCTACGAGCAGTACTTC.

The chain links TRBV11-2 to TRBJ1-4; D may be TRBD1 (6 bases). There are 14 residues in the CDR3. V was clipped by 2 bases and J by 5 bases, with 9 bases between them. Germline loops: CDR1 SGHAT, CDR2 FQNNGV. CDR3 residues: CASSLMGANEKLFF. The CDR3 region has the DNA TGTGCCAGCAGCTTAATGGGGGCAAATGAAAAACTGTTTTTT.

This chain links TRBV11-2 with TRBJ1-6; tentative D call: TRBD1 (5 bases). This CDR3 comprises 17 residues. CDR1 SGHAT and CDR2 FQNNGV come from the germline V gene. The V end lost 5 bases, the J end lost 7 bases, and 21 bases lay between the germline ends. CDR3 residues: CASSPYFDGWGNSPLHF. The DNA of the CDR3 is TGTGCCAGCAGCCCATATTTCGACGGTTGGGGCAATTCACCCCTCCACTTT.

The chain employs TRBV19 and TRBJ1-1, with D unresolved. CDR1 is LNHDA, CDR2 SQIVND, per germline (reference sequence). V was pared by 6 bases and J by 2 bases, with 16 bases between. The CDR3 runs 15 residues. The CDR3 DNA reads TGTGCCAGTAGCGTAGGTGACCGGATTAACACTGAAGCTTTCTTT. It is translated as CASSVGDRINTEAFF.

This rearrangement joins TRBV5-1 to TRBJ2-2; unclear D gene. This CDR3 is 12 amino acids long. Germline assignment: CDR1 SGHRS and CDR2 YFSETQ. Trimming left V 2 bases short and J 5 bases short, with 4 bases between. The CDR3 DNA is TGCGCCAGCAGCTTCGAAACCGGGGAGCTGTTTTTT. Translating it yields CASSFETGELFF. The whole variable domain, remainder taken from reference TRBV5-1 and TRBJ2-2, is KAGVTQTPRYLIKTRGQQVTLSCSPISGHRSVSWYQQTPGQGLQFLFEYFSETQRNKGNFPGRFSGRQFSNSRSEMNVSTLELGDSALYLCASSFETGELFFGEGSRLTVL.

The J gene is TRBJ1-3, the V gene TRBV29-1; D not certain. This CDR3 is 15 amino acids long. Germline V lookup: CDR1 SQVTM, CDR2 ANQGSEA. V gave up 0 bases and J gave up 3 bases, with 12 bases separating them. The CDR3 protein is CSVEEFLGGGNTIYF. The DNA for the CDR3 is TGCAGCGTTGAAGAATTTCTCGGCGGTGGAAACACCATATATTTT.

This clone has a handful of counts. This chain connects TRBV2 to TRBJ1-2; 9 positions match TRBD1. The junction had 7 bases not matched to a gene; V was cut back by 6 bases and J by 2 bases. The CDR3 is made up of 15 amino acids. Germline V lookup: CDR1 SNHLY, CDR2 FYNNEI. As DNA, the CDR3 is TGTGCCAGCAGAGACGGGACAGGGAAGAACTATGGCTACACCTTC. This encodes CASRDGTGKNYGYTF.

The chain couples TRBV4-1 to TRBJ2-1, with TRBD2 identical over 11 bases. Germline V gene data show CDR1 as MGHRA and CDR2 as YSYEKL. The V segment lost 0 bases and the J segment 4 bases; nucleotides outside the gene matches: 8. CDR3 length equals 18 residues. DNA for the CDR3: TGCGCCAGCAGCCAAGAGGTCCCTAGCGGGAGGCTATACAATGAGCAGTTCTTC. Translation gives CASSQEVPSGRLYNEQFF.

The rearrangement uses TRBV5-1 and TRBJ1-5; unclear D gene. V was clipped by 1 base and J by 7 bases, with 12 bases between them. Per germline, CDR1 SGHRS and CDR2 YFSETQ. The length of the CDR3 is 14 residues. CDR3 sequence: CASSLREGGQPQHF. CDR3 bases: TGCGCCAGCAGCTTGAGGGAGGGCGGGCAGCCCCAGCATTTT.

The J gene is TRBJ1-1, the V gene TRBV28; no definite D call. Looked up from germline, CDR1 is MDHEN and CDR2 is SYDVKM. V was pared by 9 bases and J by 0 bases, with 8 bases between. The CDR3 has 12 amino acids. CDR3 DNA sequence: TGTGCCAGTACTCTAATGAACACTGAAGCTTTCTTT. The encoded protein is CASTLMNTEAFF.

The chain has TRBV5-1 and TRBJ2-1; 8 bases are a match to TRBD2. Germline assignment: CDR1 SGHRS and CDR2 YFSETQ. This CDR3 region has 16 residues. V gave up 0 bases and J gave up 4 bases; unmatched junction bases: 6. CDR3 residues: CASSLASGGDYNEQFF. CDR3 bases: TGCGCCAGCAGCTTGGCCAGCGGGGGAGATTACAATGAGCAGTTCTTC.